The rows below give T cell receptor beta chains drawn from one sample of a study of identifying expanded T cells in peripheral blood. Method: immunoSEQ multiplex PCR; TCRdb's copy keeps in-frame clones and lacks some. The data contain about 130,000 clones, 86% of them singletons. The source material was blood. The receptors shown here come from a person aged 18 to 75 in good health. CDR3s include the opening cysteine and the closing phenylalanine or tryptophan. D genes are given only for firm matches. Some rows have no size entry. The others give once, few or many, or a class for an expanded clone.

v_gene,j_gene,d_gene,abundance,CDR3aa,CDR3nt
TRBV11-2,TRBJ2-1,TRBD2,-,CASSPRPGLAGIYNEQFF,TGTGCCAGCAGCCCTAGACCGGGACTAGCGGGGATTTACAATGAGCAGTTCTTC
TRBV28,TRBJ1-2,-,-,CASSRGGDGYTF,TGTGCCAGCAGTCGAGGCGGGGATGGCTACACCTTC
TRBV7-2,TRBJ2-7,-,-,CASSLDGFEQYF,TGTGCCAGCAGCTTAGACGGCTTCGAGCAGTACTTC
TRBV21-1,TRBJ2-3,-,-,CASSNRQDTDTQYF,TGTGCCAGCAGCAATCGTCAGGACACAGATACGCAGTATTTT
TRBV4-1,TRBJ1-4,-,-,CTSSQDPPGSGEKLFF,TGCACCAGCAGCCAAGATCCCCCAGGGTCGGGTGAAAAACTGTTTTTT
TRBV7-8,TRBJ2-1,-,-,CASSLVGNEQFF,TGTGCCAGCAGCTTAGTCGGCAATGAGCAGTTCTTC
TRBV4-2,TRBJ2-5,-,-,CASSQVGQTEETQYF,TGTGCCAGCAGCCAAGTCGGACAGACTGAAGAGACCCAGTACTTC
TRBV19,TRBJ1-5,-,-,CASSIILGRFNQPQHF,TGTGCCAGTAGTATAATCTTGGGCAGGTTTAATCAGCCCCAGCATTTT
TRBV5-4,TRBJ2-1,-,-,CASSLVGEQFF,TGTGCCAGCAGCTTGGTGGGTGAGCAGTTCTTC
TRBV6-6,TRBJ2-7,-,-,CASSSLPGYEQYF,TGTGCCAGCAGCTCCCTCCCAGGCTACGAGCAGTACTTC
TRBV2,TRBJ1-5,-,-,CASSEGGFGNQPQHF,TGTGCCAGCAGTGAAGGTGGGTTTGGCAATCAGCCCCAGCATTTT
TRBV6-1,TRBJ1-2,TRBD1,-,CASQAGQGTGYTF,TGTGCCAGCCAGGCGGGACAGGGGACTGGCTACACCTTC
TRBV18,TRBJ1-1,-,few,CASSLLGRNTEAFF,TGTGCCAGCTCACTACTGGGGCGGAACACTGAAGCTTTCTTT
TRBV29-1,TRBJ2-1,-,once,CSVIRYLGAEQFF,TGCAGCGTTATAAGGTACTTAGGGGCTGAGCAGTTCTTC
TRBV18,TRBJ2-3,TRBD1,-,CASSPPTSGGATDTQYF,TGTGCCAGCTCACCGCCGACTTCAGGGGGCGCGACAGATACGCAGTATTTT
TRBV6-6,TRBJ1-3,TRBD1,-,CAGRTGVDTIYF,TGTGCCGGAAGGACAGGGGTGGACACCATATATTTT
TRBV30,TRBJ2-2,-,-,CAWSALGANTGELFF,TGTGCCTGGAGTGCCCTTGGGGCAAACACCGGGGAGCTGTTTTTT
TRBV11-2,TRBJ1-5,TRBD1,-,CASSLDDRGRQPQHF,TGTGCCAGCAGCTTAGACGACAGGGGAAGGCAGCCCCAGCATTTT
TRBV2,TRBJ1-5,-,-,CASSETEQPQHF,TGTGCCAGCAGTGAAACGGAGCAGCCCCAGCATTTT
TRBV29-1,TRBJ1-1,TRBD1,-,CSVEGDRGNMNTEAFF,TGCAGCGTTGAAGGGGACAGGGGCAACATGAACACTGAAGCTTTCTTT
TRBV6-5,TRBJ1-1,-,-,CATGSRGFTEAFF,TGTGCCACCGGATCCCGGGGGTTCACTGAAGCTTTCTTT
TRBV6-4,TRBJ2-3,-,-,CASSDLPGPDTQYF,TGTGCCAGCAGTGACCTACCGGGGCCAGATACGCAGTATTTT
TRBV7-9,TRBJ2-7,TRBD1,once,CASSYGQGSYEQYF,TGTGCCAGCAGCTATGGACAGGGATCCTACGAGCAGTACTTC
TRBV2,TRBJ1-3,TRBD1,few,CASSRDRGGNTIYF,TGTGCCAGCAGTCGGGACAGAGGTGGAAACACCATATATTTT
TRBV4-1,TRBJ2-5,-,-,CASSLTSLETQYF,TGCGCCAGCAGCCTCACTAGTTTAGAGACCCAGTACTTC
TRBV6-6,TRBJ1-4,TRBD1,-,CASRQGELTNEKLFF,TGTGCCAGCAGACAGGGGGAGTTAACTAATGAAAAACTGTTTTTT
TRBV30,TRBJ2-2,-,-,CAWSSGTPPTGELFF,TGTGCCTGGAGCTCCGGGACTCCCCCAACCGGGGAGCTGTTTTTT
TRBV15,TRBJ2-7,TRBD1,-,CATSDRTGTAYEQYF,TGTGCCACCAGCGATAGGACAGGGACTGCCTACGAGCAGTACTTC
TRBV11-3,TRBJ2-3,-,-,CASSQGAGWADTQYF,TGTGCCAGCAGCCAAGGGGCGGGATGGGCAGATACGCAGTATTTT
TRBV19,TRBJ1-1,-,-,CASSTSSLPGAFF,TGTGCCAGTAGTACTTCCTCCCTCCCCGGGGCTTTCTTT
TRBV5-4,TRBJ1-1,-,-,CASSLDGATEAFF,TGTGCCAGCAGCTTGGATGGGGCCACTGAAGCTTTCTTT
TRBV19,TRBJ2-5,-,-,CASSDWTPQETQYF,TGTGCCAGTAGTGACTGGACTCCCCAAGAGACCCAGTACTTC
TRBV5-1,TRBJ2-7,-,-,CASSLGVGGYEQYF,TGCGCCAGCAGCTTGGGTGTCGGGGGCTACGAGCAGTACTTC
TRBV28,TRBJ1-2,-,once,CASSMTANYGYTF,TGTGCCAGCAGTATGACAGCTAACTATGGCTACACCTTC
TRBV6-5,TRBJ1-5,-,-,CASRTRDGQPQHF,TGTGCCAGCAGGACCCGGGACGGTCAGCCCCAGCATTTT
TRBV7-2,TRBJ2-5,-,-,CASRKKGSQETQYF,TGTGCCAGCAGGAAAAAGGGATCTCAAGAGACCCAGTACTTC
TRBV28,TRBJ2-5,-,-,CASSPYIETQYF,TGTGCCAGCAGTCCCTACATAGAGACCCAGTACTTC
TRBV6-5,TRBJ2-7,TRBD1,-,CATGTGDKMEQYF,TGTGCCACAGGGACAGGGGATAAAATGGAGCAGTACTTC
TRBV7-3,TRBJ2-2,-,-,CASSPRFQRVNTGELFF,TGTGCCAGCAGCCCTCGTTTCCAGCGGGTAAACACCGGGGAGCTGTTTTTT
TRBV14,TRBJ2-5,-,-,CASSQDNISQYF,TGTGCCAGCAGCCAAGATAATATTTCCCAGTACTTC
TRBV18,TRBJ2-1,-,-,CASSPASRSSYNEQFF,TGTGCCAGCTCACCGGCTAGCAGGAGCTCCTACAATGAGCAGTTCTTC